This TCR beta chain was identified in a study of post-analysis software for immune sequencing data. The TCR beta cDNA libraries contained unique molecular identifiers. TCRdb redid the calling of the PCR reads with MiXCR, one entry per CDR3 protein. This table holds approximately 730,000 distinct CDR3 sequences, 25% to 30% found once. This clonotype has a handful of counts. The sample taken for sequencing was blood. This clonotype was sampled from a girl between 5 and 17 years old with multiple sclerosis.

The CDR3, as DNA: TGTGCCAGCAGCACGGGACGGACTAACTATGGCTACACCTTC. This codes for CASSTGRTNYGYTF. V and J are TRBV5-5 and TRBJ1-2; D is possibly TRBD1 (5 bases). CDR3 length equals 14 residues. The germline CDR1 and CDR2 sequences are SGHKS and YYEKEE (reference sequence). V was clipped by 4 bases and J by 0 bases, with 10 bases between them.